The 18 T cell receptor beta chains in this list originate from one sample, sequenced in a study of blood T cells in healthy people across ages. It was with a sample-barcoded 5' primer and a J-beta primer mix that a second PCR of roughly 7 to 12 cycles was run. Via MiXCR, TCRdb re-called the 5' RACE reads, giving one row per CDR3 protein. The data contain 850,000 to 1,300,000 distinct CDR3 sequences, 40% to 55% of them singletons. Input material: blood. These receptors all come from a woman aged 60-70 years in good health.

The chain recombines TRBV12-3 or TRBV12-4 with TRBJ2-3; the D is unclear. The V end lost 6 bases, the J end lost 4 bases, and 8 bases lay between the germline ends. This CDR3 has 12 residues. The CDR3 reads CASRSRSDTQYF. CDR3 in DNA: TGTGCCAGCAGATCCAGGTCAGATACGCAGTATTTT.

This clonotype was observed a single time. This chain's CDR3 is CASSLWVAGESYNEQFF. CDR3 coding DNA: TGTGCCAGCAGCTTGTGGGTAGCGGGAGAGTCCTACAATGAGCAGTTCTTC. V gene TRBV5-6 combines with J gene TRBJ2-1; 9 bases agree with TRBD2. The CDR3 loop spans 17 amino acids. CDR1 and CDR2 from the germline V gene are SGHDT and YYEEEE. Germline trimming cut 1 base from V and 1 base from J; bases unmatched to any gene: 6. The variable domain in full, completed from reference TRBV5-6 and TRBJ2-1, reads DAGVTQSPTHLIKTRGQQVTLRCSPKSGHDTVSWYQQALGQGPQFIFQYYEEEERQRGNFPDRFSGHQFPNYSSELNVNALLLGDSALYLCASSLWVAGESYNEQFFGPGTRLTVL.

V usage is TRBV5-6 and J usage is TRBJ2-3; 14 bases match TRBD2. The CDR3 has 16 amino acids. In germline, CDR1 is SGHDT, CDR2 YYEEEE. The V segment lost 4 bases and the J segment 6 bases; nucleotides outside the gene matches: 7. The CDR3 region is CASSRGTSGSYDTQYF. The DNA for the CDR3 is TGTGCCAGCAGCCGTGGGACTAGCGGGAGCTACGATACGCAGTATTTT.

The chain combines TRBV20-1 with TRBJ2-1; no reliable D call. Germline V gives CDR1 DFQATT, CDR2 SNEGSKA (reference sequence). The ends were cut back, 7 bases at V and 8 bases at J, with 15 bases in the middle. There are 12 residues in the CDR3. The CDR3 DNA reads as TGCAGTGTTAACCCGGAATACGATGAGCAGTTCTTC. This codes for CSVNPEYDEQFF.

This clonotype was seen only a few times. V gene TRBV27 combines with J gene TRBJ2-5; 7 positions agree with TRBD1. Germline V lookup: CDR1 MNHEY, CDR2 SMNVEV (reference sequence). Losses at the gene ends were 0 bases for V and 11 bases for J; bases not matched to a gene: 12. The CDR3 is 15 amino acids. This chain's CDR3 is CASSLSAAVQGEQYF. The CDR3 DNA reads TGTGCCAGCAGTTTATCTGCAGCGGTCCAGGGGGAGCAGTACTTC.

Here the CDR3 DNA reads TGCAGCGCCGGAGGGCGAGGGGATACGCAGTATTTT. Residues: CSAGGRGDTQYF. The chain couples TRBV29-1 to TRBJ2-3; TRBD2 is a possible D gene (6 bases). The CDR3 runs 12 residues. Germline-derived CDR1 and CDR2 are SQVTM and ANQGSEA. Between the trimmed V and J ends, which lost 7 bases and 6 bases, there was a span of 14 bases.

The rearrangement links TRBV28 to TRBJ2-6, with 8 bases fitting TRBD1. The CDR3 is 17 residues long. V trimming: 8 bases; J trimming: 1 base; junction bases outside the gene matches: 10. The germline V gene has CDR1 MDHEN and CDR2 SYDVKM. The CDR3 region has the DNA TGTGCCAGCGGCCCCCAGGACAGGGAGTCTGGGGCCAACGTCCTGACTTTC. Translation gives CASGPQDRESGANVLTF.

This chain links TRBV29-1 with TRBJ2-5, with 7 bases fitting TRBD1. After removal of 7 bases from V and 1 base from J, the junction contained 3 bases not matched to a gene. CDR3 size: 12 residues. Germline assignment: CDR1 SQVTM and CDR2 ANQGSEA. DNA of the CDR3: TGCAGCGGCGACAGGGCCCAAGAGACCCAGTACTTC. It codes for CSGDRAQETQYF.

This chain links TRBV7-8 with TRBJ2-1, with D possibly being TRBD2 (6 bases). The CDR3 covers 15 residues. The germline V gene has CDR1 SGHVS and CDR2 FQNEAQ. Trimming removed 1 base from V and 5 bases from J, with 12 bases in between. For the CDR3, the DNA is TGTGCCAGCAGCTTAGGTACGACTAGTAACAATGAGCAGTTCTTC. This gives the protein CASSLGTTSNNEQFF.

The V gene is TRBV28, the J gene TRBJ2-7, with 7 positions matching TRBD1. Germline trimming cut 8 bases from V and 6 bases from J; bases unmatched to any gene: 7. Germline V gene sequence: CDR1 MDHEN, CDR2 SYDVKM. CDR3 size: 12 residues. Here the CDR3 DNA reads TGTGCCAGCTCTGGACAGGAAGGCGAGCAGTACTTC. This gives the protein CASSGQEGEQYF.

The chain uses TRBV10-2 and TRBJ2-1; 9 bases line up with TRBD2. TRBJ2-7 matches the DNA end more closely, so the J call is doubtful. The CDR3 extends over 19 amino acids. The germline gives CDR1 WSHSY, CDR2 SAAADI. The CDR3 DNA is TGCGCCAGCAGTGAGTTTGAGGAGACTAGCGGCCCTTTAGGCAATGAGCAGTACTTC. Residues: CASSEFEETSGPLGNEQYF.

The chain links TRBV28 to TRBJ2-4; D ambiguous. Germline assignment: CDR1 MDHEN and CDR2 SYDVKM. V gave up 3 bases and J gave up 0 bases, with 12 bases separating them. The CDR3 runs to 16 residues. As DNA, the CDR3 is TGTGCCAGCAGTTTGGTTCAGGCGGTAGCCAAAAACATTCAGTACTTC. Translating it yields CASSLVQAVAKNIQYF. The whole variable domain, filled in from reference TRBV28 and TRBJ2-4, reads DVKVTQSSRYLVKRTGEKVFLECVQDMDHENMFWYRQDPGLGLRLIYFSYDVKMKEKGDIPEGYSVSREKKERFSLILESASTNQTSMYLCASSLVQAVAKNIQYFGAGTRLSVL.

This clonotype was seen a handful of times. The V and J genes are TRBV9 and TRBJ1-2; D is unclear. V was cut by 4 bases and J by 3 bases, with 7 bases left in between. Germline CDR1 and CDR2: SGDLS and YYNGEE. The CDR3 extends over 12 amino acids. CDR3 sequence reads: CASSSLHYGYTF. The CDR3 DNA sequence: TGTGCCAGCAGCTCGCTTCACTATGGCTACACCTTC.

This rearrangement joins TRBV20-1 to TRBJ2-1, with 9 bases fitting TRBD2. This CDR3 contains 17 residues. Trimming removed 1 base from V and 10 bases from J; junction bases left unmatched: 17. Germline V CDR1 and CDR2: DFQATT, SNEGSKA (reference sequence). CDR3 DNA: TGCAGTGCTAGAGCCGAAGCCCCTAGCGGGATATCCTACGAGCAGTTCTTC. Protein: CSARAEAPSGISYEQFF.

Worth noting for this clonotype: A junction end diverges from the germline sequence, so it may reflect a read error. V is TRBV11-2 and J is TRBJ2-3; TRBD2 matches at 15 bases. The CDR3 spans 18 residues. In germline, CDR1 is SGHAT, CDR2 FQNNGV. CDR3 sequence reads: CASSLRTSGRESTDTLYF. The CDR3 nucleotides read TGTGCCAGCAGCTTGAGGACTAGCGGGAGGGAAAGCACAGATACGCTGTATTTT.

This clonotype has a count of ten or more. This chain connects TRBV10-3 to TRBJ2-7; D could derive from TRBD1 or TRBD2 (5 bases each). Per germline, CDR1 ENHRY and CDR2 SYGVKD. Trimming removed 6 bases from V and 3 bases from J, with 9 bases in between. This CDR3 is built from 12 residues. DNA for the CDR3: TGTGCCATCAGCGGGGCGAACTACGAGCAGTACTTC. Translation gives CAISGANYEQYF.

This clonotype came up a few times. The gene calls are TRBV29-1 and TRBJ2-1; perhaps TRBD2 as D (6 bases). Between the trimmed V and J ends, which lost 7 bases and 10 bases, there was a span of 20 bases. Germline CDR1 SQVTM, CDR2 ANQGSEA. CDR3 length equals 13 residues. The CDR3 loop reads CSGNRDSYAEQFF. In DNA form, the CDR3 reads TGCAGCGGAAACCGGGACTCTTATGCGGAGCAGTTCTTC.

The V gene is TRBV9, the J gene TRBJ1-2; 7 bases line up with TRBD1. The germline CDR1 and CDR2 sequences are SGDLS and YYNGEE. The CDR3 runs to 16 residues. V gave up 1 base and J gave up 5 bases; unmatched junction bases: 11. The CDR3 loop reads CASSVQTGMIEYGYTF. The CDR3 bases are TGTGCCAGCAGCGTACAGACAGGGATGATCGAGTATGGCTACACCTTC.